This entry is about one T cell receptor beta chain. Its antigen is currently unknown. These data belong to a study of shared clonotypes between healthy human individuals. Study-level results: Clonotypes not shared had lower generation probabilities than those common to all four donors.

Adults of Caucasian background living in Nashville, Tennessee made up all donors. Each PCR replicate from the sorted subsets contained about 200 ng DNA, which is tens of thousands of T cell genomes. TCRdb keeps only in-frame clones here, not all; method: immunoSEQ multiplex PCR. The data show more than 1 million clones, 78% seen once. The sample taken for sequencing was memory CD4+ T cells from PBMCs. Subset defined: CD45RA-negative fraction. The TCR sequence derives from a man younger than 35 in good health. Some clones in this sample may be carry-over from other donors' samples.

CDR3 DNA: TGTGCCAGCAGCCTCCTACAGGGGTTCGGCTACACCTTC. Its protein product is CASSLLQGFGYTF. The chain uses TRBV7-2 and TRBJ1-2; TRBD1 agrees at 7 bases. Germline CDR1 and CDR2: SGHTA and FQGNSA. With V trimmed by 5 bases and J by 8 bases, 8 bases remained unmatched. This CDR3 contains 13 residues.